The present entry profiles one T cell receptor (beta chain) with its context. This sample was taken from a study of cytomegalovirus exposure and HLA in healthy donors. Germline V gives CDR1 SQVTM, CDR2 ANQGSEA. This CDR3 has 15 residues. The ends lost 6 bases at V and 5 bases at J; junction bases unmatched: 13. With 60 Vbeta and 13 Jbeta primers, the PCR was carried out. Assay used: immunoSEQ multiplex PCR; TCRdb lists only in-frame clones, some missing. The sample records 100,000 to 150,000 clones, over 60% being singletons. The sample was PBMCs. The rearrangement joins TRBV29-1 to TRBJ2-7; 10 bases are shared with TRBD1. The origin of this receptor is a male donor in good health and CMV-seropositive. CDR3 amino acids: CSVSGTGASLHEQYF. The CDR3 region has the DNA TGCAGCGTATCCGGGACAGGGGCCTCACTCCACGAGCAGTACTTC.